What follows are 20 T cell receptor beta chains derived from one specimen sequenced in a study of T cell responses to AZD1222 COVID-19 vaccine. The table came from immunoSEQ multiplex PCR; TCRdb's copy has only in-frame clones and leaves some out. The repertoire holds roughly 71,000 clones, with around 84% as singletons. Sequencing used peripheral blood, obtained on day 0 of AZD1222 vaccination. The receptor source for this set is an adult in good health.

V usage is TRBV10-3 and J usage is TRBJ1-5; no firm D call. V was clipped by 4 bases and J by 4 bases, with 5 bases between them. The CDR3 covers 12 residues. CDR1 ENHRY and CDR2 SYGVKD come from the germline V gene. The CDR3 protein is CAISGGNQPQHF. CDR3 bases: TGTGCCATCAGTGGAGGGAATCAGCCCCAGCATTTT.

The chain employs TRBV27 and TRBJ1-6, with 8 positions matching TRBD1. This CDR3 has 16 amino acids. Per germline, CDR1 MNHEY and CDR2 SMNVEV (reference sequence). The trim removed 4 bases at V and 4 bases at J, leaving 6 bases unmatched. Here the CDR3 DNA reads TGTGCCAGCAGTTCCCGGACAGGGCGGTATAATTCACCCCTCCACTTT. It specifies CASSSRTGRYNSPLHF.

This clone turned up a few times. The rearrangement uses TRBV30 and TRBJ1-2, with unresolved D. Germline assignment: CDR1 GTSNPN and CDR2 SVGIG (reference sequence). V was trimmed by 0 bases and J by 5 bases, leaving 4 bases between them. This CDR3 comprises 11 residues. Here the CDR3 DNA reads TGTGCCTGGAGTGTGCTATATGGCTACACCTTC. The encoded protein is CAWSVLYGYTF.

The chain has TRBV18 and TRBJ1-2; no firm D call. V was cut by 2 bases and J by 1 base, with 11 bases left in between. The CDR3 contains 15 residues. Germline lookup yields CDR1 KGHSH and CDR2 LQKENI. CDR3 in DNA: TGTGCCAGCTCACCAAGCACGGGCCATAACTATGGCTACACCTTC. Protein: CASSPSTGHNYGYTF.

This clone occurred once. This chain uses TRBV10-3 with TRBJ1-4; D uncertain. This CDR3 region has 13 residues. V was pared by 10 bases and J by 8 bases, with 17 bases between. In germline, CDR1 is ENHRY, CDR2 SYGVKD. As DNA, the CDR3 is TGTGCCACCAAGCCGCCGGACGGGGAAAAACTGTTTTTT. Amino acids: CATKPPDGEKLFF.

V is TRBV7-8 and J is TRBJ2-5; TRBD2 matches 8 bases. The CDR3 covers 16 residues. The germline CDR1 and CDR2 sequences are SGHVS and FQNEAQ. J gave up 5 bases and V 0 bases, and 8 bases lay outside the gene matches. CDR3 sequence reads: CASSLALGGAEETQYF. The CDR3 DNA follows: TGTGCCAGCAGCTTAGCGCTCGGGGGGGCGGAGGAGACCCAGTACTTC.

This chain uses TRBV19 with TRBJ1-3; TRBD1 might be the D (6 bases). V dropped 5 bases and J dropped 2 bases, with 10 bases sitting between them. CDR3 length equals 14 residues. Germline V lookup: CDR1 LNHDA, CDR2 SQIVND (reference sequence). CDR3 sequence: CASSLRTAGNTIYF. The CDR3 DNA follows: TGTGCCAGTAGTCTACGGACAGCTGGAAACACCATATATTTT.

CDR3 nucleotides: TGTGCCAGCAGTGATCCTTACTACGAGCAGTACTTC. It yields the protein CASSDPYYEQYF. This chain links TRBV6-1 with TRBJ2-7; D gene unclear. From germline, CDR1 is MNHNS and CDR2 SASEGT. The CDR3 length is 12 residues. Trimming removed 3 bases from V and 3 bases from J, with 6 bases in between.

The chain combines TRBV19 with TRBJ2-1; 9 bases are a match to TRBD2. This CDR3 has 17 amino acids. J was trimmed by 0 bases and V by 4 bases; bases with no gene match: 7. Germline V gene sequence: CDR1 LNHDA, CDR2 SQIVND (reference sequence). CDR3 DNA: TGTGCCAGTAGTACCCACCCTAGCGGGACCTCCTACAATGAGCAGTTCTTC. Translation gives CASSTHPSGTSYNEQFF.

This clone has a single count. This chain links TRBV7-3 with TRBJ2-1; 8 nucleotides match TRBD1. The CDR3 covers 15 residues. V was pared by 3 bases and J by 5 bases, with 6 bases of the junction left unmatched. Germline V lookup: CDR1 SGHTA, CDR2 FQGTGA. The CDR3 region has the DNA TGTGCCAGCAGCTTGCCCGGGACAGGAAACAATGAGCAGTTCTTC. As protein: CASSLPGTGNNEQFF.

The chain recombines TRBV15 with TRBJ1-4; possible D gene TRBD1, 6 bases. The CDR3 has 14 amino acids. The ends were cut back, 5 bases at V and 5 bases at J, with 12 bases in the middle. The V gene's germline CDR1 is LNHNV and CDR2 YYDKDF (reference sequence). CDR3 sequence (DNA): TGTGCCACCAGCGGACGACAGGAAAATGAAAAACTGTTTTTT. Its protein product is CATSGRQENEKLFF.

The rearrangement joins TRBV27 to TRBJ2-1; weak D call: TRBD2 (6 bases). This CDR3 contains 16 residues. Germline CDR1 and CDR2: MNHEY and SMNVEV (reference sequence). V gave up 2 bases and J gave up 2 bases, with 13 bases separating them. The CDR3 DNA reads as TGTGCCAGCAGTTTAGTCGGCGGGACTGCCTACAATGAGCAGTTCTTC. Its translation is CASSLVGGTAYNEQFF.

The rearrangement links TRBV20-1 to TRBJ2-7; D perhaps matches TRBD2 (6 bases). This CDR3 spans 17 amino acids. Trimming stripped 3 bases from V and 0 bases from J, with 21 bases between. Germline V lookup: CDR1 DFQATT, CDR2 SNEGSKA (reference sequence). The CDR3 nucleotides read TGCAGTGCTAGTGAAGGCCGGGACTTTTTTTCCTCCTACGAGCAGTACTTC. Encoded protein: CSASEGRDFFSSYEQYF.

This clone was seen a few times. The genes are TRBV19 and TRBJ2-1; 7 bases are shared with TRBD1. The germline V gene has CDR1 LNHDA and CDR2 SQIVND (reference sequence). Unmatched junction bases numbered 4, after V lost 6 bases and J lost 2 bases. The CDR3 totals 14 residues. The CDR3 is CASRRQGTYNEQFF. In DNA, the CDR3 is TGTGCCAGTAGAAGACAGGGAACCTACAATGAGCAGTTCTTC.

This chain links TRBV5-1 with TRBJ1-1, with unresolved D. The ends were cut back, 0 bases at V and 5 bases at J, with 8 bases in the middle. Germline V lookup: CDR1 SGHRS, CDR2 YFSETQ. The CDR3 has 13 residues. The CDR3 spells CASSLGERTEAFF. The CDR3 DNA reads TGCGCCAGCAGCTTGGGGGAGCGGACTGAAGCTTTCTTT.

The chain has TRBV24-1 and TRBJ1-2; D call uncertain. V shed 1 base and J shed 3 bases, with 11 bases lying between them. The CDR3 contains 15 residues. Germline assignment: CDR1 KGHDR and CDR2 SFDVKD. The CDR3 nucleotides are TGTGCCACCAGTGATTTCCCCGACGGATACTATGGCTACACCTTC. Protein product: CATSDFPDGYYGYTF.

This chain links TRBV20-1 with TRBJ2-7; 11 bases are shared with TRBD2. Trimming removed 3 bases from V and 6 bases from J; junction bases left unmatched: 7. The CDR3 sequence is 14 residues long. The germline V gene has CDR1 DFQATT and CDR2 SNEGSKA (reference sequence). In DNA, the CDR3 is TGCAGTGCTAGTAGCGGGAGGGTCGAAGGCGAGCAGTACTTC. It is translated as CSASSGRVEGEQYF.

J is TRBJ1-1 and V is TRBV29-1, with D possibly matching TRBD1 (5 bases). CDR3 length: 12 amino acids. CDR1 SQVTM and CDR2 ANQGSEA come from the germline V gene. V shed 4 bases and J shed 4 bases, with 10 bases lying between them. DNA for the CDR3: TGCAGCGTTGGGGGGGGTGGCACTGAAGCTTTCTTT. Amino acids: CSVGGGGTEAFF. Filled out from reference TRBV29-1 and TRBJ1-1, the complete variable domain reads SAVISQKPSRDICQRGTSLTIQCQVDSQVTMMFWYRQQPGQSLTLIATANQGSEATYESGFVIDKFPISRPNLTFSTLTVSNMSPEDSSIYLCSVGGGGTEAFFGQGTRLTVV.

The chain links TRBV2 to TRBJ2-2; no firm D call. The V end was cut by 2 bases, the J end by 4 bases, with 5 bases between. This CDR3 spans 13 amino acids. Germline CDR1 SNHLY, CDR2 FYNNEI. The CDR3, as DNA: TGTGCCAGCAGTGAATTGGCCACCGGGGAGCTGTTTTTT. It translates to CASSELATGELFF.

On this clone: It is unclear where the CDR3 begins or ends on the DNA, so no DNA is shown, and the CDR3 is as TCRdb lists it. The V gene is TRBV15, the J gene TRBJ2-2; TRBD2, the table's D call, was not compared with the DNA. Per the germline V gene, CDR1 is LNHNV and CDR2 is YYDKDF (reference sequence). The CDR3 is 14 amino acids in total, end residues counted. This CDR3 reads CATSRDLRAGELFF.